The 29 T cell receptor beta chains below were found in one sample sequenced in a study of blood T cell repertoires in COVID-19. Profiling relied on immunoSEQ multiplex PCR, and the TCRdb table lists in-frame clones only, not all of them. The sample shows roughly 230,000 clones, 88% of them seen only once. The sequenced sample consisted of peripheral blood. Receptors were obtained from a man in his 70s with acute or convalescent COVID-19.

This clone appeared a few times. The gene calls are TRBV10-1 and TRBJ2-1, with 10 bases matching TRBD2. The CDR3 is made up of 14 amino acids. CDR1 and CDR2 from the germline V gene are WNHNN and SYGVQD (reference sequence). V lost 4 bases and J lost 4; bases outside the gene matches: 1. CDR3 DNA: TGCGCCAGCAGTGTACTAGCGGGATACAATGAGCAGTTCTTC. Encoded protein: CASSVLAGYNEQFF.

This clone is classed as medium-sized. This chain uses TRBV5-1 with TRBJ2-7; TRBD1 is a possible D gene (6 bases). The germline CDR1 and CDR2 sequences are SGHRS and YFSETQ. Deletions cut 4 bases from V and 4 bases from J, with 15 bases between. The CDR3 is 14 residues long. This CDR3 is CASSPDSGTYEQYF. The CDR3 bases are TGCGCCAGCAGCCCGGACAGCGGAACATACGAGCAGTACTTC.

The rearrangement joins TRBV6-2 or TRBV6-3 to TRBJ2-7; 8 nucleotides line up with TRBD2. Trimming at V came to 0 bases and at J to 1 base, leaving 8 bases not matched to a gene. This CDR3 is built from 17 residues. Per the germline V gene, CDR1 is MNHEY and CDR2 is SVGEGT. The DNA of the CDR3 is TGTGCCAGCAGTTACTCACTGCGACTAGCGTCTTCCTACGAGCAGTACTTC. Amino acid sequence: CASSYSLRLASSYEQYF.

The rearrangement joins TRBV7-2 to TRBJ2-2; D is uncertain. This CDR3 region has 13 residues. V was clipped by 5 bases and J by 5 bases, with 9 bases between them. Germline-derived CDR1 and CDR2 are SGHTA and FQGNSA. CDR3 residues: CASSHRATGELFF. The CDR3 region has the DNA TGTGCCAGCAGCCATCGCGCGACCGGGGAGCTGTTTTTT.

V is TRBV19 and J is TRBJ2-2; 10 bases fit TRBD1. V lost 5 bases to trimming and J lost 0 bases; unmatched junction nucleotides: 6. Germline V gene sequence: CDR1 LNHDA, CDR2 SQIVND (reference sequence). CDR3 length: 17 residues. The CDR3 DNA reads as TGTGCCAGTAGTTCCGACAGGGGGCCCACGAACACCGGGGAGCTGTTTTTT. Amino acids: CASSSDRGPTNTGELFF.

The rearrangement links TRBV9 to TRBJ1-2; tentatively, D is TRBD1 (6 bases). Germline V gene lookup returns CDR1 SGDLS and CDR2 YYNGEE. V was trimmed by 3 bases and J by 0 bases, leaving 15 bases between them. The CDR3 extends over 16 amino acids. The CDR3 DNA reads as TGTGCCAGCAGCGGTCAGGGGACCGGGTCTAACTATGGCTACACCTTC. This codes for CASSGQGTGSNYGYTF.

The chain uses TRBV3-1 (or the pseudogene TRBV3-2) and TRBJ1-5; D ambiguous. V dropped 1 base and J dropped 2 bases, with 9 bases sitting between them. The CDR3 runs 15 residues. In germline, CDR1 is LGHDT, CDR2 YNNKEL (reference sequence). The CDR3 DNA is TGTGCCAGCAGCCAAGGTAACAGCCGCAATCAGCCCCAGCATTTT. Amino acids: CASSQGNSRNQPQHF.

Concerning this clone itself: Additional DNA sequences in this sample encode the identical CDR3. This chain uses TRBV18 with TRBJ1-2; 9 positions agree with TRBD1. Germline CDR1 and CDR2: KGHSH and LQKENI. Trimming removed 3 bases from V and 2 bases from J; junction bases left unmatched: 1. The CDR3 extends over 14 amino acids. The CDR3 spells CASSPGTGNYGYTF. The CDR3 DNA reads TGTGCCAGCTCACCTGGGACAGGGAACTATGGCTACACCTTC. The complete variable domain, with remaining parts taken from reference TRBV18 and TRBJ1-2, reads NAGVMQNPRHLVRRRGQEARLRCSPMKGHSHVYWYRQLPEEGLKFMVYLQKENIIDESGMPKERFSAEFPKEGPSILRIQQVVRGDSAAYFCASSPGTGNYGYTFGSGTRLTVV.

The chain combines TRBV3-1 (or the pseudogene TRBV3-2) with TRBJ1-1; a weak D match, TRBD1 (6 bases). Germline V gene data show CDR1 as LGHDT and CDR2 as YNNKEL (reference sequence). V was clipped by 4 bases and J by 5 bases, with 11 bases between them. This CDR3 spans 13 amino acids. CDR3 residues: CASSPQGWTEAFF. The CDR3 DNA sequence: TGTGCCAGCAGCCCACAGGGTTGGACTGAAGCTTTCTTT.

The chain uses TRBV29-1 and TRBJ2-3, with a possible D match to TRBD2 (7 bases). Germline lookup yields CDR1 SQVTM and CDR2 ANQGSEA. Trimming pared 8 bases from V and 4 bases from J, leaving 13 bases between. The CDR3 spans 12 residues. The CDR3 is CSYLGGADTQYF. CDR3 sequence (DNA): TGCAGCTACCTAGGGGGGGCAGATACGCAGTATTTT.

The CDR3 is CASSSGTGGDQPQHF. As DNA, the CDR3 is TGTGCCAGCAGTTCCGGGACAGGGGGCGATCAGCCCCAGCATTTT. This chain uses TRBV27 with TRBJ1-5; 12 bases are shared with TRBD1. The CDR3 runs 15 residues. Per germline, CDR1 MNHEY and CDR2 SMNVEV (reference sequence). J lost 5 bases, V lost 4 bases, and 3 bases had no gene match.

The V call is TRBV7-2, the J call TRBJ2-1; D remains ambiguous. Trimming removed 3 bases at V and 0 bases at J, with 12 bases between. The CDR3 is 16 amino acids. Germline lookup yields CDR1 SGHTA and CDR2 FQGNSA. The CDR3: CASSLVRGSSYNEQFF. Written as DNA, the CDR3 is TGTGCCAGCAGCTTGGTTCGAGGTAGCTCCTACAATGAGCAGTTCTTC. Full variable domain (outside the CDR3, taken from reference TRBV7-2 and TRBJ2-1): GAGVSQSPSNKVTEKGKDVELRCDPISGHTALYWYRQSLGQGLEFLIYFQGNSAPDKSGLPSDRFSAERTGGSVSTLTIQRTQQEDSAVYLCASSLVRGSSYNEQFFGPGTRLTVL.

This chain links TRBV14 with TRBJ1-1; the match to TRBD1 covers 7 bases. The trim removed 4 bases at V and 10 bases at J, leaving 15 bases unmatched. Germline CDR1 and CDR2: SGHDN and FVKESK. The CDR3 extends over 15 amino acids. The CDR3 DNA follows: TGTGCCAGCAGCCCCGCGACAGGGTCCATGGTTGGAGCTTTCTTT. Its translation is CASSPATGSMVGAFF.

The CDR3 DNA is TGTGCCAGCAGCGTAGAGGGTAGCGGTTACGAGCAGTACTTC. It specifies CASSVEGSGYEQYF. The chain has TRBV9 and TRBJ2-7, with a tentative D call TRBD2 (6 bases). Trimming took off 0 bases at V and 4 bases at J, with 11 bases between the two ends. This CDR3 region has 14 residues. The germline V gene has CDR1 SGDLS and CDR2 YYNGEE.

The gene calls are TRBV5-4 and TRBJ2-6; 8 positions match TRBD1. Germline V CDR1 and CDR2: SGHNT, YYREEE (reference sequence). This CDR3 spans 17 amino acids. V lost 3 bases, J lost 0 bases, and 5 bases stayed unmatched. The CDR3: CASSSGQASSGANVLTF. Here the CDR3 DNA reads TGTGCCAGCAGCTCGGGACAGGCGAGCTCTGGGGCCAACGTCCTGACTTTC.

The rearrangement uses TRBV7-3 and TRBJ2-3; D is possibly TRBD1 (6 bases). CDR1 is SGHTA and CDR2 is FQGTGA in the germline V gene. This CDR3 is 15 amino acids long. V lost 4 bases and J lost 3, with 14 bases in between. DNA of the CDR3: TGTGCCAGCAGCTCCGGACAGCCCGGGACAGATACGCAGTATTTT. Translating it yields CASSSGQPGTDTQYF. The whole variable domain, filled in from reference TRBV7-3 and TRBJ2-3, reads GAGVSQTPSNKVTEKGKYVELRCDPISGHTALYWYRQSLGQGPEFLIYFQGTGAADDSGLPNDRFFAVRPEGSVSTLKIQRTERGDSAVYLCASSSGQPGTDTQYFGPGTRLTVL.

This clone was recorded a few times. The rearrangement links TRBV9 to TRBJ2-5; TRBD1 matches 7 bases. V was clipped by 4 bases and J by 2 bases; unmatched bases: 2. The CDR3 is 13 amino acids. Germline loops: CDR1 SGDLS, CDR2 YYNGEE. The CDR3: CASSWGQQETQYF. The CDR3 nucleotides read TGTGCCAGCAGCTGGGGACAGCAAGAGACCCAGTACTTC.

V is TRBV7-2 and J is TRBJ2-7; 7 bases map to TRBD2. Trimming at V came to 5 bases and at J to 2 bases, leaving 12 bases not matched to a gene. Germline CDR1 and CDR2: SGHTA and FQGNSA. The CDR3 is made up of 16 amino acids. CDR3 sequence (DNA): TGTGCCAGCAGCCCCCACCTAGCGGACCTCACCTACGAGCAGTACTTC. As protein: CASSPHLADLTYEQYF.

A remark on this clone: Other DNA sequences in the sample encode the same CDR3. The rearrangement links TRBV6-5 to TRBJ1-3; 8 bases map to TRBD1. The germline gives CDR1 MNHEY, CDR2 SVGAGI. The CDR3 extends over 14 amino acids. Trimming removed 6 bases from V and 2 bases from J; junction bases left unmatched: 3. DNA of the CDR3: TGTGCCAGCAGCTTACAGGGGGCTGGAAACACCATATATTTT. Its protein product is CASSLQGAGNTIYF.

V and J are TRBV20-1 and TRBJ2-4, with D perhaps TRBD1 (5 bases). The germline CDR1 and CDR2 sequences are DFQATT and SNEGSKA (reference sequence). V was clipped by 7 bases and J by 6 bases, with 10 bases between them. CDR3 length equals 11 residues. Written as DNA, the CDR3 is TGCAGTGTGATCCAGGGAAACATTCAGTACTTC. Protein product: CSVIQGNIQYF.

This chain uses TRBV11-2 with TRBJ2-3; possibly TRBD2 for D (6 bases). CDR1 and CDR2 (germline): SGHAT, FQNNGV. The CDR3 is 14 amino acids. Trimming left V 4 bases short and J 11 bases short, with 19 bases between. CDR3 sequence (DNA): TGTGCCAGCAGCTCTCCCCGACTAGGGGAAGGGCAGTATTTT. As protein: CASSSPRLGEGQYF.

The V gene is TRBV19, the J gene TRBJ2-7; no firm D call. The CDR3 is 15 amino acids. Trimming removed 6 bases from V and 2 bases from J, with 17 bases in between. Germline values: CDR1 LNHDA, CDR2 SQIVND (reference sequence). The DNA of the CDR3 is TGTGCCAGTAGCCCCTCTCACGTACAGCCCTACGAGCAGTACTTC. Encoded protein: CASSPSHVQPYEQYF. The variable domain in full, with the rest retrieved from reference TRBV19 and TRBJ2-7, is DGGITQSPKYLFRKEGQNVTLSCEQNLNHDAMYWYRQDPGQGLRLIYYSQIVNDFQKGDIAEGYSVSREKKESFPLTVTSAQKNPTAFYLCASSPSHVQPYEQYFGPGTRLTVT.

The J gene is TRBJ1-1, the V gene TRBV2; D is unclear. The germline gives CDR1 SNHLY, CDR2 FYNNEI. V lost 7 bases to trimming and J lost 6 bases, with 15 bases between them. The CDR3 is 13 amino acids. The CDR3, as DNA: TGTGCCAGCAATGAGAACAGTTTGGCTGAAGCTTTCTTT. Residues: CASNENSLAEAFF. Full variable domain (outside the CDR3, taken from reference TRBV2 and TRBJ1-1): EPEVTQTPSHQVTQMGQEVILRCVPISNHLYFYWYRQILGQKVEFLVSFYNNEISEKSEIFDDQFSVERPDGSNFTLKIRSTKLEDSAMYFCASNENSLAEAFFGQGTRLTVV.

The chain links TRBV5-5 to TRBJ1-2; 9 bases match TRBD1. This CDR3 has 15 amino acids. The J segment lost 6 bases and the V segment lost 4 bases, leaving 10 bases of the junction unmatched. The germline V gene has CDR1 SGHKS and CDR2 YYEKEE (reference sequence). CDR3 amino acids: CASSTRTGDVNGYTF. CDR3 in DNA: TGTGCCAGCAGCACGAGGACAGGGGATGTAAATGGCTACACCTTC.

The chain uses TRBV7-6 and TRBJ1-4; D is undetermined. V was shortened by 5 bases and J by 7 bases, with 11 bases between the two germline ends. Germline V gives CDR1 SGHVS, CDR2 FNYEAQ. The CDR3 is made up of 13 amino acids. CDR3: CASSPVGGEKLFF. The CDR3 bases are TGTGCCAGCAGCCCCGTCGGAGGTGAAAAACTGTTTTTT.

The count of this clone is one. The V and J genes are TRBV5-4 and TRBJ1-2, with 12 positions matching TRBD1. The CDR3 is made up of 15 amino acids. Germline V lookup: CDR1 SGHNT, CDR2 YYREEE (reference sequence). Trimming cost V 5 bases and J 7 bases; bases outside gene matches: 9. The CDR3 loop reads CASRVGGQGASGYTF. The DNA for the CDR3 is TGTGCCAGCAGGGTGGGGGGACAGGGGGCGTCTGGCTACACCTTC.

This chain connects TRBV6-5 to TRBJ2-3; tentative D call: TRBD2 (5 bases). Germline CDR1 and CDR2: MNHEY and SVGAGI. CDR3 length equals 14 residues. The ends were cut back, 8 bases at V and 2 bases at J, with 14 bases in the middle. DNA for the CDR3: TGTGCCAGCTACAGCGGAAGAAACACAGATACGCAGTATTTT. Protein: CASYSGRNTDTQYF.

V usage is TRBV6-5 and J usage is TRBJ2-7, with TRBD2 matching 7 bases. J was trimmed by 3 bases and V by 4 bases; bases with no gene match: 6. The CDR3 contains 14 residues. The V gene's germline CDR1 is MNHEY and CDR2 SVGAGI. In nucleotides, the CDR3 is TGTGCCAGCAGTTCCGGGACTACCTACTACGAGCAGTACTTC. This encodes CASSSGTTYYEQYF.

The V gene is TRBV14, the J gene TRBJ1-1, with TRBD1 as a possible D gene (6 bases). The V end was cut by 2 bases, the J end by 3 bases, with 7 bases between. The CDR3 has 13 amino acids. The germline CDR1 and CDR2 sequences are SGHDN and FVKESK. This CDR3 is CASSQQGYTEAFF. The DNA for the CDR3 is TGTGCCAGCAGCCAACAGGGGTACACTGAAGCTTTCTTT.